Listed below are T cell receptor beta chains from one sample, sequenced in a study of cytomegalovirus exposure and HLA in healthy donors. The protocol was immunoSEQ multiplex PCR, while the TCRdb copy is restricted to in-frame clones and leaves out a portion. Here the sample spans some 170,000 clones, approximately 88% being singletons. Sample: PBMCs. The source of these receptors is a woman in her twenties or thirties in good health and CMV-seronegative. CDR3s include the opening cysteine and the closing phenylalanine or tryptophan. Fields, in order: J gene, clone size, CDR3 length, V gene, D gene, CDR3 protein, CDR3 DNA. D genes are given only for firm matches. Size values are once, few and many counts, or a class for expanded clones, and some rows have none.

TRBJ1-5 NA 13 TRBV19 NA CASSPGAELPQHF TGTGCCAGTAGTCCAGGAGCGGAACTTCCCCAGCATTTT
TRBJ2-1 NA 15 TRBV4-3 TRBD1 CASSPGQGAYNEQFF TGCGCCAGCAGCCCAGGACAGGGGGCGTACAATGAGCAGTTCTTC
TRBJ1-5 NA 14 TRBV19 TRBD1 CASRVQGGNQPQHF TGTGCCAGTAGGGTACAGGGGGGCAATCAGCCCCAGCATTTT
TRBJ1-1 NA 15 TRBV28 TRBD1 CASSLIGTGGTEAFF TGTGCCAGCAGTTTAATAGGGACAGGGGGCACCGAAGCTTTCTTT
TRBJ2-2 NA 17 TRBV10-3 NA CAISESLGGAGTGELFF TGTGCCATCAGTGAGTCGTTGGGGGGGGCCGGAACCGGGGAGCTGTTTTTT
TRBJ1-2 NA 17 TRBV4-3 NA CASSQDLGTPPNYGYTF TGCGCCAGCAGCCAAGATCTCGGGACTCCCCCAAACTATGGCTACACCTTC
TRBJ1-4 NA 16 TRBV19 NA CASSSRWGRRDEKLFF TGTGCCAGTAGTTCGAGATGGGGGCGGCGGGATGAAAAACTGTTTTTT
TRBJ2-2 NA 14 TRBV19 NA CASTGITYTGELFF TGTGCCAGTACCGGGATAACCTACACCGGGGAGCTGTTTTTT
TRBJ2-3 NA 13 TRBV6-5 NA CASRTANTDTQYF TGTGCCAGCAGGACAGCAAACACAGATACGCAGTATTTT
TRBJ2-7 NA 13 TRBV4-1 TRBD2 CASSQGLAAEQYF TGCGCCAGCAGCCAAGGACTAGCGGCCGAGCAGTACTTC
TRBJ1-1 NA 11 TRBV7-6 NA CASSIGGEAFF TGTGCCAGCAGCATCGGAGGGGAAGCTTTCTTT
TRBJ1-6 NA 13 TRBV10-2 NA CASRGRVDSPLHF TGCGCCAGCAGGGGGCGAGTTGATTCACCCCTCCACTTT
TRBJ2-2 NA 15 TRBV6-5 TRBD2 CASRSWAGGPGELFF TGTGCCAGCAGGTCCTGGGCGGGGGGGCCCGGGGAGCTGTTTTTT
TRBJ1-4 NA 15 TRBV28 NA CASGTPGVTNEKLFF TGTGCCAGCGGGACTCCGGGGGTGACTAATGAAAAACTGTTTTTT
TRBJ2-7 NA 15 TRBV6-5 TRBD2 CASSPAGGSTYEQYF TGTGCCAGCAGCCCAGCGGGAGGGTCCACCTACGAGCAGTACTTC
TRBJ2-1 NA 16 TRBV11-3 TRBD2 CASSPSGSPSYNEQFF TGTGCCAGCAGCCCTAGCGGCTCACCATCCTACAATGAGCAGTTCTTC
TRBJ1-5 NA 14 TRBV28 NA CASSLMSVNQPQHF TGTGCCAGCAGTTTGATGTCAGTTAATCAGCCCCAGCATTTT
TRBJ2-7 NA 13 TRBV2 NA CARGTRNSYEQYF TGTGCCAGGGGGACAAGGAACTCCTACGAGCAGTACTTC
TRBJ1-1 NA 14 TRBV19 NA CASSTQGANTEAFF TGTGCCAGTAGCACACAGGGAGCGAACACTGAAGCTTTCTTT
TRBJ1-1 once 15 TRBV19 TRBD1 CASSWGDRENTEAFF TGTGCCAGTAGTTGGGGGGACAGGGAGAACACTGAAGCTTTCTTT
TRBJ1-2 few 12 TRBV6-5 TRBD1 CASSQTGYGYTF TGTGCCAGCAGTCAGACAGGGTATGGCTACACCTTC
TRBJ2-7 NA 15 TRBV6-4 TRBD1 CASRSPGQGPYEQYF TGTGCCAGCAGAAGCCCGGGACAGGGCCCCTACGAGCAGTACTTC
TRBJ1-6 NA 13 TRBV10-3 NA CAISGQNNSPLHF TGTGCCATCAGTGGACAGAATAATTCACCCCTCCACTTT
TRBJ1-3 NA 17 TRBV5-1 NA CASSLGLTGLTGNTIYF TGCGCCAGCAGCTTGGGTTTGACAGGCCTCACTGGAAACACCATATATTTT
TRBJ2-2 NA 14 TRBV5-1 TRBD2 CASSLGLVVGELFF TGCGCCAGCAGCCTGGGACTAGTTGTCGGGGAGCTGTTTTTT
TRBJ2-3 NA 15 TRBV4-2 NA CASSQEGTPTDTQYF TGTGCCAGCAGCCAAGAGGGGACTCCCACAGATACGCAGTATTTT
TRBJ2-5 NA 14 TRBV10-2 TRBD2 CASRVAGPAETQYF TGCGCCAGCAGGGTAGCGGGACCGGCAGAGACCCAGTACTTC
TRBJ2-7 NA 14 TRBV30 NA CAWSQSGHSYEQYF TGTGCCTGGAGCCAATCGGGACATTCCTACGAGCAGTACTTC
TRBJ2-1 NA 16 TRBV13 NA CASSSPWRVPYNEQFF TGTGCCAGCAGCTCCCCGTGGCGGGTACCCTACAATGAGCAGTTCTTC
TRBJ2-3 NA 18 TRBV4-3 TRBD2 CASSQDKFGGGSTDTQYF TGCGCCAGCAGCCAAGATAAGTTCGGCGGGGGGAGCACAGATACGCAGTATTTT
TRBJ2-4 NA 17 TRBV4-1 TRBD2 CASSQERTSGSSDIQYF TGCGCCAGCAGCCAAGAACGGACTAGCGGGAGTTCGGACATTCAGTACTTC
TRBJ1-2 NA 14 TRBV5-1 NA CASSLDSGGYGYTF TGCGCCAGCAGCTTGGACAGTGGGGGGTATGGCTACACCTTC
TRBJ1-1 NA 17 TRBV11-1 TRBD1 CASKKGTGVLVNTEAFF TGTGCCAGCAAAAAGGGGACAGGGGTCTTGGTGAACACTGAAGCTTTCTTT
TRBJ1-1 NA 11 TRBV5-5 NA CASSPRTEAFF TGTGCCAGCAGCCCCCGCACTGAAGCTTTCTTT
TRBJ1-1 NA 16 TRBV27 TRBD1 CASSPNLGQAVTEAFF TGTGCCAGCAGTCCCAATCTAGGACAGGCTGTGACTGAAGCTTTCTTT
TRBJ2-5 once 16 TRBV6-6 TRBD1 CASSYGSAGGRETQYF TGTGCCAGCAGTTATGGATCGGCAGGGGGCCGGGAGACCCAGTACTTC
TRBJ2-7 NA 15 TRBV6-1 NA CASSDTGTRVDEQYF TGTGCCAGCAGTGATACCGGGACACGGGTCGACGAGCAGTACTTC
TRBJ2-5 NA 16 TRBV27 TRBD2 CASSRQPAGARETQYF TGTGCCAGCAGTCGCCAGCCGGCGGGAGCGAGGGAGACCCAGTACTTC
TRBJ2-7 few 12 TRBV30 NA CASGALAYEQYF TGTGCCTCAGGGGCCCTGGCCTACGAGCAGTACTTC
TRBJ2-7 NA 16 TRBV15 TRBD2 CATSRELETSGTEQYF TGTGCCACCAGCAGAGAGCTGGAGACTAGCGGGACCGAGCAGTACTTC
TRBJ2-7 NA 14 TRBV13 TRBD1 CASSSTGAHYEQYF TGTGCCAGCAGCTCGACAGGGGCCCACTACGAGCAGTACTTC
TRBJ1-1 NA 12 TRBV2 NA CATAYGGTEAFF TGTGCCACCGCTTACGGGGGAACTGAAGCTTTCTTT
TRBJ2-1 NA 16 TRBV10-1 NA CASSALTGRPYNEQFF TGCGCCAGCAGTGCCCTTACGGGTCGGCCCTACAATGAGCAGTTCTTC
TRBJ2-6 NA 16 TRBV19 NA CASSYGTFSGANVLTF TGTGCCAGTAGTTATGGGACATTTAGTGGGGCCAACGTCCTGACTTTC
TRBJ2-3 NA 13 TRBV9 NA CASSPTTGDTQYF TGTGCCAGCAGCCCGACTACTGGAGATACGCAGTATTTT
TRBJ2-7 NA 15 TRBV6-5 TRBD1 CASSYRDRGTYEQYF TGTGCCAGCAGTTACCGGGACAGGGGCACCTACGAGCAGTACTTC
TRBJ2-3 NA 15 TRBV27 TRBD1 CASTPGTAFTDTQYF TGTGCCAGCACCCCCGGGACAGCCTTCACAGATACGCAGTATTTT